The entry below describes one T cell receptor (beta chain). Its cognate antigen is unknown. The record originates from a study of T-cell reconstitution after alpha-beta-depleted transplantation in children. As it was prepared, the TCRbeta library received unique molecular identifiers. Via MiXCR, TCRdb re-called the PCR reads, giving one row per CDR3 protein. The sample yields 500,000 or so distinct CDR3 sequences, roughly 11% seen once. Regarding the study as a whole: Surviving recipient cells, namely T cells and thymic progenitors, were the source of high day-60 TCRbeta diversity in some patients.

V dropped 1 base and J dropped 5 bases, with 9 bases sitting between them. CDR1 and CDR2 (germline): SGHTA, FQGNSA. The CDR3 is 15 amino acids. Material: PBMCs, mostly from graft donor cells, obtained 180 days after TCRalphabeta/CD19-depleted stem cell transplant. The V and J genes are TRBV7-2 and TRBJ1-6; D uncertain. This sequence was found in a female patient aged 2-9 years who had a stem cell transplant for aplastic anemia, so the T cells may come from the graft donor. The CDR3 DNA reads TGTGCCAGCAGCTTAGGTTCTCGTAATAATTCACCCCTCCACTTT. This translates into CASSLGSRNNSPLHF. Full variable domain (outside the CDR3, taken from reference TRBV7-2 and TRBJ1-6): GAGVSQSPSNKVTEKGKDVELRCDPISGHTALYWYRQSLGQGLEFLIYFQGNSAPDKSGLPSDRFSAERTGGSVSTLTIQRTQQEDSAVYLCASSLGSRNNSPLHFGNGTRLTVT.